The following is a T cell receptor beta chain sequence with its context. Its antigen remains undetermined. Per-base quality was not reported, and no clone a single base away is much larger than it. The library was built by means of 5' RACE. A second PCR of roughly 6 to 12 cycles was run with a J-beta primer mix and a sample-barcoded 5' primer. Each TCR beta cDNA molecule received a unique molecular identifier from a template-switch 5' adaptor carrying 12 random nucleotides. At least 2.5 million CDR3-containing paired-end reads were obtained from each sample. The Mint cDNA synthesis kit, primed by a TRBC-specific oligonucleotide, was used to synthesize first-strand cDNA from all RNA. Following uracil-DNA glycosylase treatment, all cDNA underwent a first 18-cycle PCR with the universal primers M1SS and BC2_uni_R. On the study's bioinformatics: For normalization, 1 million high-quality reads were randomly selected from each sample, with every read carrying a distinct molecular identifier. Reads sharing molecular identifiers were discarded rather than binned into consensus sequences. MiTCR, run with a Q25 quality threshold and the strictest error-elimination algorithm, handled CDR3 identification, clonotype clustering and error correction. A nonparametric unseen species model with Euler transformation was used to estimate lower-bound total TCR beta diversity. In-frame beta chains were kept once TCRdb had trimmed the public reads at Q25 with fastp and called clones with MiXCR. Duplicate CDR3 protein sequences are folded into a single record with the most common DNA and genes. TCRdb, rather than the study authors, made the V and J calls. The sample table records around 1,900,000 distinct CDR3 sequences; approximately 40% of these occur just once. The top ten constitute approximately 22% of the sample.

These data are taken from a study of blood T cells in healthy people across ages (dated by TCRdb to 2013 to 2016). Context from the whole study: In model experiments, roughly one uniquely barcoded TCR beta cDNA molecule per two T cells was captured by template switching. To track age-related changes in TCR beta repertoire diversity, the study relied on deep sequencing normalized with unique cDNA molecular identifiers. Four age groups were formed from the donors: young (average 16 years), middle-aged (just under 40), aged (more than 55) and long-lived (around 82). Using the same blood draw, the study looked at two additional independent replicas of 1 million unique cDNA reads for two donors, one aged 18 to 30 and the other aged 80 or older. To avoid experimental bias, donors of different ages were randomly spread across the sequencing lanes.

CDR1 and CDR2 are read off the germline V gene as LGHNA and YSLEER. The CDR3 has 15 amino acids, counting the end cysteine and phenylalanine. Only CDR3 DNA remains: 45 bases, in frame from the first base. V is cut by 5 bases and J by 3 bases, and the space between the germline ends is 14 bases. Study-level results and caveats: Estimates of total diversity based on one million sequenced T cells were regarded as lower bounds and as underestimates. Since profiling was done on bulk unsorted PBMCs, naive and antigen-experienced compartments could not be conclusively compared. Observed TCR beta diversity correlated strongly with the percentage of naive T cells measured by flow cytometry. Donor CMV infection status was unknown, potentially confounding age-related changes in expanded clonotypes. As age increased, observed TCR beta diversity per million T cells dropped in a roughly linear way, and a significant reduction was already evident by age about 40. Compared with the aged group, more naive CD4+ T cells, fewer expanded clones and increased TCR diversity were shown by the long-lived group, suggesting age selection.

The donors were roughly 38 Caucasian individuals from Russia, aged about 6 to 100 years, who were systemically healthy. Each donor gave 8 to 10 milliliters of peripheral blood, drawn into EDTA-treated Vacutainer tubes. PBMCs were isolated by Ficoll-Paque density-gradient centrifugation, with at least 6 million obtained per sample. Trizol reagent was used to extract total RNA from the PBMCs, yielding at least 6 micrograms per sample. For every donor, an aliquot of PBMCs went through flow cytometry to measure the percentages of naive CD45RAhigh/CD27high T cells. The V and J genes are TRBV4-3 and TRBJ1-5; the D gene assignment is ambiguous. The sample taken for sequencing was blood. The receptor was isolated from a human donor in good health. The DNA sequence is TGCGCCAGCAGCTTCTCTTACAGCTTCAATCAGCCCCAGCATTTT. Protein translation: CASSFSYSFNQPQHF.